This entry concerns a single TCR beta chain. This clone's antigen is unknown. The record has no base qualities; no much larger clone is one base away. The record originates from a study of blood T cell repertoires in COVID-19 (dated by TCRdb to the early 2020s). Looking at the study overall: Collaborator samples came from the United States, Italy and Spain and covered acute and convalescent phases of COVID-19. A de-identified subject ID, COVID-19 status, age in years and sex were almost always included in the sample metadata. The samples were drawn from two sources: the first 160 participants of the ongoing ImmuneRACE study, and 1,000 to 1,500 subjects contributed by 6 global collaborators. HLA class I and class II types, where available, came from metadata supplied by the sample provider rather than from assay-based typing. Deeply sampled blood TCRbeta repertoires from subjects exposed to, actively infected with, or recovered from COVID-19 were included in the dataset. A freely available public database, intended as a resource for researchers studying the immune response to SARS-CoV-2, is where the repertoires were released. The prospective study material was composed of cDNA or gDNA derived from T cells, B-cell-depleted T cells, or PBMCs. Points the paper makes about the study in general: Clinical and demographic metadata were provided uncurated, with the amount varying by source and participant.

TCRbeta CDR3 regions were amplified from genomic DNA using the immunoSEQ Assay, a bias-controlled multiplex PCR. The paper's data handling went like this. The number of nucleated cells in each sample was estimated from the amplification of reference gene primers within the assay. Sequence reads were collapsed and filtered to measure the absolute abundance of every unique TCRbeta CDR3 rearrangement. Productive Simpson clonality was computed per sample as the square root of Simpson's diversity index over productive rearrangements. TCRdb limited this immuneACCESS table to in-frame rearrangements with V and J called. A share of clones is missing; checked studies link under half to unresolved V genes, and the rest is unexplained. V and J calls and clone size are as listed in that table; D and trimming were resolved from the DNA. The sample contains more than 350,000 clones, 75% to 90% of them found a single time. The ten largest clones represent about 1% of the sample.

Participants in the prospective study were enrolled through a virtual design, were aged about 18 to 89 years, and lived in roughly 24 United States geographic areas. Cohort assignment in the prospective study relied on participant-reported clinical history from a screening survey and a study questionnaire. Recovered participants in ImmuneRACE Cohort 3 were defined as having two consecutive negative NP/OP PCR tests, clearance from a healthcare professional, or resolution of symptoms. In the prospective study, mobile phlebotomists collected whole blood, serum and a nasopharyngeal or oropharyngeal swab from each participant. Additional blood draws and questionnaires over an approximately two-month period could optionally be provided by prospective study participants. Before DNA extraction, prospective study blood samples were shipped either frozen or at room temperature. From cysteine to phenylalanine, the CDR3 is 15 amino acids long. Left in the record is the CDR3 DNA by itself, 45 bases read in frame from the first base. V was cut back by 5 bases and J by 6 bases, leaving a gap of 15 bases between them. Sequences SGDLS (CDR1) and YYNGEE (CDR2) are obtained from the germline V gene.

The rearrangement joined TRBV9 to TRBJ1-6, with TRBD1 tentatively as D gene (6 bases match). This clonotype originated in a man aged 18-30 years who had recovered from COVID-19. Input material: PBMCs or T cells enriched from blood (not recorded which). CDR3 sequence: CASRLTGDINSPLHF. The DNA sequence is given as TGTGCCAGCAGGTTAACCGGGGACATTAATTCACCCCTCCACTTT.